What follows is one TCR beta chain and its context. The entry originates in a study of Ad26.COV2.S vaccination and SARS-CoV-2 variants. Data came from immunoSEQ multiplex PCR; TCRdb stores just in-frame clones and leaves some out. In the table there are some 190,000 clones, 70% to 90% of which are singletons. With 1 base removed from V and 6 bases from J, the gap between germline ends came to 8 bases. CDR3 size: 13 residues. In germline, CDR1 is SGHDT, CDR2 YYEEEE. The sequence was obtained from a human donor who had recovered from COVID-19. The chain combines TRBV5-6 with TRBJ2-1, with D hard to call. Specimen: peripheral blood, collected after recovery from COVID-19. The CDR3 DNA reads TGTGCCAGCAGCTTGATAGGATCCAATGAGCAGTTCTTC. It is translated as CASSLIGSNEQFF.